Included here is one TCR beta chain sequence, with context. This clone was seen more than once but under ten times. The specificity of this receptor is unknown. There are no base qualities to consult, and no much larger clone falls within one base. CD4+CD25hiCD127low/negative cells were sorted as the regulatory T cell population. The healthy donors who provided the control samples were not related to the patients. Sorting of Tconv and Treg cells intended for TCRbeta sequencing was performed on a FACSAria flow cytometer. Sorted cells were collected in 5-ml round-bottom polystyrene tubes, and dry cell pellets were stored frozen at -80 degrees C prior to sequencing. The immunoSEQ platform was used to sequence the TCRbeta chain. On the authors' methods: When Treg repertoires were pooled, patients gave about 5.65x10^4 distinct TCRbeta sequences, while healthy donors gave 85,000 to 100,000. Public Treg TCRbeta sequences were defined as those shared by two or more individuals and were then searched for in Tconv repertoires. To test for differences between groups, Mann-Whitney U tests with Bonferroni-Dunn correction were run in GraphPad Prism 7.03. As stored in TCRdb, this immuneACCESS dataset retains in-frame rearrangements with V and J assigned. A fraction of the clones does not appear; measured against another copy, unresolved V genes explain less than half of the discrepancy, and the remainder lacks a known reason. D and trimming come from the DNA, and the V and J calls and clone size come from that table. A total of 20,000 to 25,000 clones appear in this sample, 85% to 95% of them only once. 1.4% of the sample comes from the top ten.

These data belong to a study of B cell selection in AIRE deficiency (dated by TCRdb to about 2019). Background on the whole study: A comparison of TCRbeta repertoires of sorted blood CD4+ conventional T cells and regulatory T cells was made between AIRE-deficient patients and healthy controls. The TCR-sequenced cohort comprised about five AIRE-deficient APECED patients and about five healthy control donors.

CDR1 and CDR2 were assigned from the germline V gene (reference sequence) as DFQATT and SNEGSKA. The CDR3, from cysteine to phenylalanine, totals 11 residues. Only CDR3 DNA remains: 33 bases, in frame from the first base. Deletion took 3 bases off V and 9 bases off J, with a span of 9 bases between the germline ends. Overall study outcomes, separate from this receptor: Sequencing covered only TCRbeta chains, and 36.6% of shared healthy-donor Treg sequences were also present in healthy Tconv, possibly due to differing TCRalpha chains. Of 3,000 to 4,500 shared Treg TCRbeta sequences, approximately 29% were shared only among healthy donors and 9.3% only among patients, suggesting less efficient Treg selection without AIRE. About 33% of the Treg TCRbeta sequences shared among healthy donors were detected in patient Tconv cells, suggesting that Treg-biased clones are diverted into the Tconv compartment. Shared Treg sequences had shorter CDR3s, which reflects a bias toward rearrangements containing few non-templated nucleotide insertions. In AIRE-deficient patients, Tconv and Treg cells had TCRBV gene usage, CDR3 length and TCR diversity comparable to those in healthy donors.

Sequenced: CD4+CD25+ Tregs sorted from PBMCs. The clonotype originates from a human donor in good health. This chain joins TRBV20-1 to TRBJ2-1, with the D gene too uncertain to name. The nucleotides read TGCAGTGCTAGTTTTGTTGGTGAGCAGTTCTTC. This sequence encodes CSASFVGEQFF.